A selection of T cell receptor beta chains follows, all from one sample in a study of T-cell reconstitution after alpha-beta-depleted transplantation in children. TCRdb fed the PCR reads into MiXCR, producing one record per CDR3 protein. This sample has under 750,000 distinct CDR3 sequences, with 23% found just once. The material sequenced was PBMCs, mostly from graft donor cells, taken 360 days after TCRalphabeta/CD19-depleted stem cell transplant. Every receptor here comes from a boy under two years old who had a stem cell transplant for acute myeloid leukemia, so the T cells may come from the graft donor. Each CDR3 is given with its conserved first and last residue. The order of the fields is V gene, CDR3 protein.

TRBV20-1 CSASGAGYLVSGANVLTF
TRBV7-9 CASSSLPATGELFF
TRBV15 CATSRDWKPYNEQFF
TRBV7-9 CASSSTGDRHNEQFF
TRBV7-9 CASSLGDRANTGELFF
TRBV7-2 CASSLSWGSSYEQYF
TRBV12-3/TRBV12-4 CASSTRGSYEQYF
TRBV5-1 CASSLSSETQYF
TRBV20-1 CSAPNSDGPAYEQYF
TRBV7-9 CASSLTGPRTGELFF
TRBV12-3/TRBV12-4 CASSNPGGPTEAFF